These 15 T cell receptor beta chains were all obtained from the same sample, sequenced in a study of T cells in Graves' hyperthyroidism and ophthalmopathy. TCR beta CDR3 regions were amplified from RNA. The HTBI primer set drove a first-round RT-PCR of the TCR CDR3. In TCRdb, the multiplex PCR reads were re-called with MiXCR into one record per CDR3 protein. The sample has about 360,000 distinct CDR3 sequences, more than 20% seen once. The material sequenced was blood. The source of these receptors is a man between 50 and 59 years old with Graves' hyperthyroidism.

This chain uses TRBV28 with TRBJ2-5; D ambiguous. Per germline, CDR1 MDHEN and CDR2 SYDVKM. V was cut by 8 bases and J by 4 bases, with 20 bases left in between. CDR3 length equals 15 residues. CDR3 sequence: CASGGSTPKGETQYF. CDR3 nucleotide sequence: TGTGCCAGCGGCGGTAGCACCCCTAAAGGAGAGACCCAGTACTTC. Looking up the rest from reference TRBV28 and TRBJ2-5 gives the full variable domain: DVKVTQSSRYLVKRTGEKVFLECVQDMDHENMFWYRQDPGLGLRLIYFSYDVKMKEKGDIPEGYSVSREKKERFSLILESASTNQTSMYLCASGGSTPKGETQYFGPGTRLLVL.

The gene calls are TRBV7-3 and TRBJ2-5; D ambiguous. V was trimmed by 9 bases and J by 2 bases, leaving 22 bases between them. Per the germline V gene, CDR1 is SGHTA and CDR2 is FQGTGA. The CDR3 totals 16 residues. The DNA of the CDR3 is TGTGCCAGTAGTCCTCTGGACGTTCTCCCTCAAGAGACCCAGTACTTC. Protein: CASSPLDVLPQETQYF.

This clonotype was picked up many times. The chain uses TRBV7-8 and TRBJ1-2; 7 nucleotides align to TRBD1. The CDR3 is 14 residues long. Germline V lookup: CDR1 SGHVS, CDR2 FQNEAQ. J was trimmed by 8 bases and V by 0 bases; bases with no gene match: 6. The CDR3 loop reads CASSLAQGGGGYTF. CDR3 bases: TGTGCCAGCAGCTTAGCGCAGGGGGGAGGCGGCTACACCTTC.

The chain combines TRBV6-2 or TRBV6-3 with TRBJ2-1, with 7 bases fitting TRBD2. The CDR3 spans 15 residues. Trimming cost V 5 bases and J 0 bases; bases outside gene matches: 4. Germline values: CDR1 MNHEY, CDR2 SVGEGT. The chain's CDR3 is CASSALARSYNEQFF. The CDR3 DNA reads as TGTGCCAGCAGTGCACTAGCGCGCTCCTACAATGAGCAGTTCTTC.

This clonotype was detected ten times or more. The chain combines TRBV4-2 with TRBJ2-3; 9 positions match TRBD2. This CDR3 has 16 amino acids. The germline gives CDR1 LGHNA, CDR2 YNFKEQ. V trimming: 2 bases; J trimming: 0 bases; junction bases outside the gene matches: 3. The CDR3 nucleotides are TGTGCCAGCAGCCAACGGACTAGCGCGAGCACAGATACGCAGTATTTT. Amino acid sequence: CASSQRTSASTDTQYF.

A few counts support this clonotype. V is TRBV24-1 and J is TRBJ1-2; D is unresolved. The CDR3 contains 14 residues. Trimming cost V 4 bases and J 6 bases, with 14 bases left between them. The V gene's germline CDR1 is KGHDR and CDR2 SFDVKD. As DNA, the CDR3 is TGTGCCACCAGTGACCCCCCCCAGGAAAATGGCTACACCTTC. Encoded protein: CATSDPPQENGYTF.

This clonotype has a count of ten or more. V is TRBV3-1 and J is TRBJ1-2; D gene ambiguous. The CDR3 spans 13 residues. Per germline, CDR1 LGHDT and CDR2 YNNKEL (reference sequence). Deletions cut 2 bases from V and 2 bases from J, with 6 bases between. CDR3 amino acids: CASSQKPNYGYTF. CDR3 in DNA: TGTGCCAGCAGCCAAAAGCCCAACTATGGCTACACCTTC.

As for this clonotype: This may come from a read error, since a much larger clone is one base off. The CDR3 DNA reads as TGTGCCAGCAGCGTGACGGACCTACCCAAAAACATTCAGTACTTC. This sequence encodes CASSVTDLPKNIQYF. V gene TRBV2 combines with J gene TRBJ2-4; D is ambiguous. Trimming stripped 6 bases from V and 2 bases from J, with 14 bases between. Germline CDR1 is SNHLY and CDR2 is FYNNEI. The CDR3 is made up of 15 amino acids.

This clonotype was recorded a few times. V and J are TRBV19 and TRBJ2-2, with 10 bases that match TRBD2. CDR1 is LNHDA, CDR2 SQIVND, per germline (reference sequence). The CDR3 has 14 amino acids. V was clipped by 5 bases and J by 8 bases; unmatched bases: 5. The CDR3 DNA follows: TGTGCCAGTAGTGTACTAGCGGGAACAGGGGAGCTGTTTTTT. Translating gives CASSVLAGTGELFF.

The chain carries TRBV6-1 and TRBJ2-3; 14 bases line up with TRBD2. Germline CDR1 reads MNHNS; CDR2 reads SASEGT. The CDR3 covers 17 residues. J was trimmed by 4 bases and V by 5 bases; bases with no gene match: 8. The CDR3 region has the DNA TGTGCCAGCAGTTTCCGGACTAGCGGGAGGATTGCAGATACGCAGTATTTT. Its translation is CASSFRTSGRIADTQYF.

This clonotype was recorded many times. The chain joins TRBV12-3 or TRBV12-4 to TRBJ2-3; D is perhaps TRBD2 (5 bases). The CDR3 runs 15 residues. V was shortened by 3 bases and J by 5 bases, with 15 bases between the two germline ends. DNA for the CDR3: TGTGCCAGCAGTTTTGGGGAGCCCCTACGAGATACGCAGTATTTT. It specifies CASSFGEPLRDTQYF.

This chain joins TRBV6-1 and TRBJ2-2, with D unclear. V was pared by 7 bases and J by 3 bases, with 21 bases between. This CDR3 contains 17 residues. Germline loops: CDR1 MNHNS, CDR2 SASEGT. The CDR3 here is CASTPSVSISDTGELFF. CDR3 DNA sequence: TGTGCCAGCACCCCCTCAGTCTCTATATCCGACACCGGGGAGCTGTTTTTT.

J is TRBJ2-7 and V is TRBV20-1, with D perhaps being TRBD1 or TRBD2 (6 bases each). Trimming took off 5 bases at V and 3 bases at J, with 14 bases between the two ends. This CDR3 has 13 amino acids. Germline CDR1 DFQATT, CDR2 SNEGSKA (reference sequence). In DNA form, the CDR3 reads TGCAGTGCTCTCAAGGGGGGCTACTACGAGCAGTACTTC. Translated, it gives CSALKGGYYEQYF.

The CDR3 region is CSVRQGTGGLYEQYF. The CDR3 nucleotides are TGCAGCGTCCGTCAGGGGACAGGGGGCTTGTACGAGCAGTACTTC. The chain couples TRBV29-1 to TRBJ2-7; 12 bases map to TRBD1. V lost 6 bases and J lost 4; bases outside the gene matches: 10. Germline V gene lookup returns CDR1 SQVTM and CDR2 ANQGSEA. This CDR3 is built from 15 residues.

The chain has TRBV18 and TRBJ2-7; D may correspond to TRBD1 or TRBD2 (5 bases each). Looked up from germline, CDR1 is KGHSH and CDR2 is LQKENI. This CDR3 is 16 amino acids long. The ends were cut back, 2 bases at V and 0 bases at J, with 14 bases in the middle. The chain's CDR3 is CASSPGWDLSSYEQYF. The CDR3 nucleotides are TGTGCCAGCTCACCAGGCTGGGACCTCAGCTCCTACGAGCAGTACTTC.